This T cell receptor (beta chain) was captured in a study of tumor-infiltrating lymphocytes in primary liver carcinoma. Study-level findings and limits: Between tumor regions, pairs overlapped more than tumor-adjacent and tumor-blood pairs did.

In the case of this clonotype: Its antigen is currently unknown. As the CDR3 is not closed by the conserved phenylalanine or tryptophan, this likely results from a read error.

A primer in the constant region served to generate TCR beta cDNA from 450 to 650 ng of total RNA. ARM-PCR, slightly modified, supplied the TCR beta libraries through three nested multiplex PCR rounds. TRBV1-TRBV30 forward primers paired with a C-beta reverse primer were used in the first two PCR rounds, which ran roughly 10 cycles each. TCRdb fed the multiplex PCR reads into MiXCR, producing one record per CDR3 protein. The sample has around 330,000 distinct CDR3 sequences; 65% are singletons. Germline V gives CDR1 SGHDT, CDR2 YYEEEE. This CDR3 contains 16 residues. Extraction also yielded germline DNA, while blood RNA was obtained from unsorted whole blood.

Specimen: peripheral blood. The sequence came from a man aged 40-55 years with primary liver carcinoma and hepatitis B virus infection. The gene calls are TRBV5-6 and TRBJ1-5; D is unclear. The CDR3 spells CASSRWTSSINQPQHS. The DNA of the CDR3 is TGTGCTAGCAGCCGATGGACTTCATCCATCAATCAGCCCCAGCATTCT.